This T cell receptor beta chain was sequenced in a study of blood T cell repertoires in COVID-19. Some clones are missing from TCRdb's copy, which holds only in-frame ones; the method was immunoSEQ multiplex PCR. The sample comprises fewer than 250,000 clones, approximately 80% of which are singletons, and about 20% rests with the top ten. Germline V CDR1 and CDR2: SGHNT, YENEEA. Trimming took off 5 bases at V and 8 bases at J, with 15 bases between the two ends. There are 13 residues in the CDR3. The gene calls are TRBV11-3 and TRBJ1-1; D ambiguous. The sample comprised peripheral blood. This TCR derives from a human donor in a cohort sampled during active COVID-19. CDR3 in DNA: TGTGCCAGCAGCAGCCGGCCCGGGTTAGAAGCTTTCTTT. Protein: CASSSRPGLEAFF. The whole variable domain, filled in from reference TRBV11-3 and TRBJ1-1, reads EAGVVQSPRYKIIEKKQPVAFWCNPISGHNTLYWYLQNLGQGPELLIRYENEEAVDDSQLPKDRFSAERLKGVDSTLKIQPAELGDSAVYLCASSSRPGLEAFFGQGTRLTVV.